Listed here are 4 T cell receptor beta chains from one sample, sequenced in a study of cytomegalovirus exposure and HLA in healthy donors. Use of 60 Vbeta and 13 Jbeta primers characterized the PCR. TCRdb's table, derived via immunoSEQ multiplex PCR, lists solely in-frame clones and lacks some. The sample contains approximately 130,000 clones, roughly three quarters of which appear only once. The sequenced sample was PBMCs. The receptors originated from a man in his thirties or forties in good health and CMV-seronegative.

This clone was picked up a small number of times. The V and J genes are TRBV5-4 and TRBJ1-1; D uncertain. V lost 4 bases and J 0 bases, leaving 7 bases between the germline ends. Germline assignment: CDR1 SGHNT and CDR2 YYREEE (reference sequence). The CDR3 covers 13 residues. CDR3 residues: CASSLNMNTEAFF. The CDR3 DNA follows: TGTGCCAGCAGCCTGAACATGAACACTGAAGCTTTCTTT.

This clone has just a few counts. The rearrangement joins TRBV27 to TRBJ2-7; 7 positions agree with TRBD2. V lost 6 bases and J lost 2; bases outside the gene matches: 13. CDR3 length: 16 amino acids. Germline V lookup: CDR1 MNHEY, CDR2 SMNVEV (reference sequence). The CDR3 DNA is TGTGCCAGCAGCCCCCAGGGCGGGAGTGGGACCTACGAGCAGTACTTC. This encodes CASSPQGGSGTYEQYF.

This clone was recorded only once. In DNA, the CDR3 is TGCGCCAGCAGCTTGGTGGCTAGCGGGAGGGCCGAGTTCTTC. Residues: CASSLVASGRAEFF. This chain links TRBV5-1 with TRBJ2-1, with 12 positions matching TRBD2. CDR3 size: 14 residues. Per germline, CDR1 SGHRS and CDR2 YFSETQ. V shed 0 bases and J 14 bases; nucleotides not matched to a gene: 6.

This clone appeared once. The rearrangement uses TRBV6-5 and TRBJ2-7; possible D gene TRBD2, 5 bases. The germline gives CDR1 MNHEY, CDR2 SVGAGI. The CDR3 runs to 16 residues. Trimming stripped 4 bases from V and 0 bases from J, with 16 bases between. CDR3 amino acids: CASSSPARESSYEQYF. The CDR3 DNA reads TGTGCCAGCAGTTCCCCAGCGAGGGAAAGCTCCTACGAGCAGTACTTC.